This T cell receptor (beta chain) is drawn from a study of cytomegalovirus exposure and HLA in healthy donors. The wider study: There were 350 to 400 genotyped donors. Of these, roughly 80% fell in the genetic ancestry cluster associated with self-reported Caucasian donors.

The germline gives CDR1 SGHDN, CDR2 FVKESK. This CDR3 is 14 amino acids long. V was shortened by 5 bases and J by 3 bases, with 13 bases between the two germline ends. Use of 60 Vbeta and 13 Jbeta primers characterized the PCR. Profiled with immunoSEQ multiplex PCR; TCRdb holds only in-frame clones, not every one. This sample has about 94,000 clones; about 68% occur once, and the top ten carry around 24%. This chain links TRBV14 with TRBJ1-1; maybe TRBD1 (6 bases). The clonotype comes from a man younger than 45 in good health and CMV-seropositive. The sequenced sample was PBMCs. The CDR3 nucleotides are TGTGCCAGCAGCGAGATGACAGGATACACTGAAGCTTTCTTT. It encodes CASSEMTGYTEAFF.